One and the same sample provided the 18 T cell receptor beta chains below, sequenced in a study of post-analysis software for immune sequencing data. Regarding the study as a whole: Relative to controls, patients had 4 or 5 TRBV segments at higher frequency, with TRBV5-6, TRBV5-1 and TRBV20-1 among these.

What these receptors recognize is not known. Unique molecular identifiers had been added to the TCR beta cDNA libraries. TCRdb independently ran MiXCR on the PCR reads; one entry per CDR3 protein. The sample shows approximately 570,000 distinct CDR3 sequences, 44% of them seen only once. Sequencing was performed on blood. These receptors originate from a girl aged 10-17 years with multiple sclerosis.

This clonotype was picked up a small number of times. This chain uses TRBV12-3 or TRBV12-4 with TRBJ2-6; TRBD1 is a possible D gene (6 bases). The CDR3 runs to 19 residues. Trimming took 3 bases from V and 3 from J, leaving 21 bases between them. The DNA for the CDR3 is TGTGCCAGCAGTTTCCCAACCGGGACACTTACTTTTGGGGCCAACGTCCTGACTTTC. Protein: CASSFPTGTLTFGANVLTF.

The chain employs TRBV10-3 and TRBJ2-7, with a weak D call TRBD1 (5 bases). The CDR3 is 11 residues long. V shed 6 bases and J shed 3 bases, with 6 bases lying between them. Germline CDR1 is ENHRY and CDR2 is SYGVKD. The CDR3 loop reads CAISRDYEQYF. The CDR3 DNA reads TGTGCCATCAGCAGGGACTACGAGCAGTACTTC.

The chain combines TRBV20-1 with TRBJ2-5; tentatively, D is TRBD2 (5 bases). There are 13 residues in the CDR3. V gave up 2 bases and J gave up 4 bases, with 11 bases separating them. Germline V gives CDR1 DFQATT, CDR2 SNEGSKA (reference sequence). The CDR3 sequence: CSARPRGPETQYF. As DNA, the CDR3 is TGCAGTGCTAGACCCCGCGGGCCAGAGACCCAGTACTTC.

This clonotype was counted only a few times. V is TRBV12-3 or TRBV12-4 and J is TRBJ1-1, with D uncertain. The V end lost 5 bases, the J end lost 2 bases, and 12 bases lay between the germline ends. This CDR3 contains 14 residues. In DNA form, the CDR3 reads TGTGCCAGCAGTCCCTCCGAGGGTAACACTGAAGCTTTCTTT. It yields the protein CASSPSEGNTEAFF.

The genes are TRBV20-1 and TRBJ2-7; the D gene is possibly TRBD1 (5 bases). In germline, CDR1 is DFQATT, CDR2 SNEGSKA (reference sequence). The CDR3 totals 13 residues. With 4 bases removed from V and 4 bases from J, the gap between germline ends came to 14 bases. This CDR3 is CSATDRRLYEQYF. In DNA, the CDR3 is TGCAGTGCTACCGACAGACGCCTATACGAGCAGTACTTC.

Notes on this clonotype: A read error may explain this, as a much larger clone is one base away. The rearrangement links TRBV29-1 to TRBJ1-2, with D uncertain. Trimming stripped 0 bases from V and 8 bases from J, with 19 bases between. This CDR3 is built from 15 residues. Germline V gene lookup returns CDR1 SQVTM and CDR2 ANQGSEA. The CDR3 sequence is CSVEEGRGPTGGYTF. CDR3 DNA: TGCAGCGTTGAAGAGGGTAGAGGGCCAACGGGGGGCTACACCTTC.

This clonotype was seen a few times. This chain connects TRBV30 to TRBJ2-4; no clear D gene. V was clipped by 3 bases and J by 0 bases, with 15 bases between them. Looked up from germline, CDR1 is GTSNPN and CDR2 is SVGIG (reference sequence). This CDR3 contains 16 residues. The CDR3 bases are TGTGCCTGGAGCGGACCGATAAGACTAGCCAAAAACATTCAGTACTTC. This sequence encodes CAWSGPIRLAKNIQYF.

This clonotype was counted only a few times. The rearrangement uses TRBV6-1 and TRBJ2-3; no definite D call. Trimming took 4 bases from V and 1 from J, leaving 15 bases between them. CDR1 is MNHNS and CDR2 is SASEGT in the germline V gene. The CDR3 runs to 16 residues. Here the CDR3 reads CASSGRRTLGTDTQYF. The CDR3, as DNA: TGTGCCAGCAGTGGCCGTAGAACGTTGGGCACAGATACGCAGTATTTT.

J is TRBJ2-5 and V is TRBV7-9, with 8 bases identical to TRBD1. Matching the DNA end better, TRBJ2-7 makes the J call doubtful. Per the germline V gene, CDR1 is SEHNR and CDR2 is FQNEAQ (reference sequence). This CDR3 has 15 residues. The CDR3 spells CASSPTNRGDYEQYF. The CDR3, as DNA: TGTGCCAGCAGCCCCACAAACAGGGGGGACTACGAGCAGTACTTC.

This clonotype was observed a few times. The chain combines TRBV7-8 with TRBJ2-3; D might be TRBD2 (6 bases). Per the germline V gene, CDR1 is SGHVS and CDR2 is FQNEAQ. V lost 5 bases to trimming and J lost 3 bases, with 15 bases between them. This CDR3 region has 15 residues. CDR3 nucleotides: TGTGCCAGCAGCGCGAGTGGGGGAGGAACAGATACGCAGTATTTT. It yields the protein CASSASGGGTDTQYF.

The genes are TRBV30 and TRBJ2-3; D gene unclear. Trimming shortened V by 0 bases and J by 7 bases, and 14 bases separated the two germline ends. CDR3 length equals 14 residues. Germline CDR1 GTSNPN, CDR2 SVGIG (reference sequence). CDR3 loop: CAWSVRLKINTQYF. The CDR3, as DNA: TGTGCCTGGAGTGTACGCTTGAAGATAAATACGCAGTATTTT.

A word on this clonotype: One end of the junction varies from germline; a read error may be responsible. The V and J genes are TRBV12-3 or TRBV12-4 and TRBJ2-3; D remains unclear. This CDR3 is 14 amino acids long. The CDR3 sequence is CASSRRALTDAQYF. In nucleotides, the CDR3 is TGTGCCAGCAGCCGTAGAGCCCTCACAGATGCGCAGTATTTT.

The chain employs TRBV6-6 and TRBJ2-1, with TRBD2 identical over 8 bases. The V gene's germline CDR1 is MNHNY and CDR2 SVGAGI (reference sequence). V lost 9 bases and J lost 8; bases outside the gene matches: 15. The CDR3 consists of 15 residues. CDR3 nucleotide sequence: TGTGCCAGTACGGGAAGGGGACTAGTTCCCCATGAGCAGTTCTTC. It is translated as CASTGRGLVPHEQFF.

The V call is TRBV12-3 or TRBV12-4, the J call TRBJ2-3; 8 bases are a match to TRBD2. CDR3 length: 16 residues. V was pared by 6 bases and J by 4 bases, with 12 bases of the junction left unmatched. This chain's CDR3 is CASRPASGSLPDTQYF. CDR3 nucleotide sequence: TGTGCCAGCAGACCAGCGAGCGGGAGCCTGCCAGATACGCAGTATTTT.

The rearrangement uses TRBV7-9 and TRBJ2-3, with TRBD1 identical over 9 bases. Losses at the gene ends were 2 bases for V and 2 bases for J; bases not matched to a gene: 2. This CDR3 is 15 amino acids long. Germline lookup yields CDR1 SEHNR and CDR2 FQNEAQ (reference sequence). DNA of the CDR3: TGTGCCAGCAGCTTAAGGACAGGGGTCACAGATACGCAGTATTTT. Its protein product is CASSLRTGVTDTQYF.

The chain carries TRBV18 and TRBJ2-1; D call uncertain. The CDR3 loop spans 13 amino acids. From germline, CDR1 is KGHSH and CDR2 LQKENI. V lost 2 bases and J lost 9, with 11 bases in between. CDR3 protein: CASSPLTVGEQFF. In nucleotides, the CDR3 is TGTGCCAGCTCACCATTAACCGTCGGTGAGCAGTTCTTC.

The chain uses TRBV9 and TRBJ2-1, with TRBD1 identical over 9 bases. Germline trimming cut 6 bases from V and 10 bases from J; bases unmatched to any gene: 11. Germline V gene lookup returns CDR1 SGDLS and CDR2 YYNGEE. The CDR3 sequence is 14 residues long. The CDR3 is CASNRGDRALEQFF. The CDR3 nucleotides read TGTGCCAGCAACCGCGGGGACAGGGCCCTCGAGCAGTTCTTC.

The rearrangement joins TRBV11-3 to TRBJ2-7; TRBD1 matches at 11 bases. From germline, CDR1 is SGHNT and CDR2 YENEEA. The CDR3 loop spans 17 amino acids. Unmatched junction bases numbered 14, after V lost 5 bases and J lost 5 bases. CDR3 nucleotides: TGTGCCAGCAGCCCAGGTTCCGGACAGGGGGCGAGGAACGAGCAGTACTTC. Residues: CASSPGSGQGARNEQYF.